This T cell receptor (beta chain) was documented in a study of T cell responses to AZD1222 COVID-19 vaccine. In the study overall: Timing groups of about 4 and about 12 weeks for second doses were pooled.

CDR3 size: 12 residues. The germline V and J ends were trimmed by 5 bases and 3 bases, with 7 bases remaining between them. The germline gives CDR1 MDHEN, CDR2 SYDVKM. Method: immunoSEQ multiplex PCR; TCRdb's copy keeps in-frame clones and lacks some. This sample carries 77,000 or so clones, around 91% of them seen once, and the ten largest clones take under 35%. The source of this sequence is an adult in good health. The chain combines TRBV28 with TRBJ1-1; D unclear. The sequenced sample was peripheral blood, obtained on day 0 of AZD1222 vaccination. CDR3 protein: CASSPQDTEAFF. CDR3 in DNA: TGTGCCAGCAGTCCTCAGGACACTGAAGCTTTCTTT.